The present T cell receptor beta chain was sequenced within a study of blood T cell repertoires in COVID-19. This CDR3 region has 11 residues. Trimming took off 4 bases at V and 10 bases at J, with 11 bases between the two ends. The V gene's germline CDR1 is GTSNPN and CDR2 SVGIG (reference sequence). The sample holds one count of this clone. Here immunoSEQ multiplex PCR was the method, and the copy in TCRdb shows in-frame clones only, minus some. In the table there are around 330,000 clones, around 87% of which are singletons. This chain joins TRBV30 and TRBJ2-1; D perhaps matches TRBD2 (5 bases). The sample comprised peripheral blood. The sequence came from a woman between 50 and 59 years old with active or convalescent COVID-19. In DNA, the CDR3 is TGTGCCTGGATGGTGACGGGAGAGCAGTTCTTC. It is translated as CAWMVTGEQFF.